The next 9 T cell receptor beta chains were all read from a single sample in a study of T cell responses to AZD1222 COVID-19 vaccine. Clones were sequenced by immunoSEQ multiplex PCR, and TCRdb holds only the in-frame ones, with some missing. The data show about 120,000 clones, around 89% seen once. Material: peripheral blood, obtained on day 0 of AZD1222 vaccination. All receptors derive from an adult in good health.

This sequence joins TRBV21-1 and TRBJ1-1. TRBV21-1 represents a pseudogene. The CDR3 length is 15 residues. In DNA, the CDR3 is TGTGCCAGCAGCAAAAATCCGACCCTCGACACTGAAGCTTTCTTT. It codes for CASSKNPTLDTEAFF.

V is TRBV18 and J is TRBJ2-5; unclear D gene. Germline loops: CDR1 KGHSH, CDR2 LQKENI. V lost 3 bases, J lost 6 bases, and 5 bases lay in between. This CDR3 is 11 amino acids long. CDR3 residues: CASSPSQTQYF. CDR3 DNA: TGTGCCAGCTCACCCTCACAGACCCAGTACTTC.

V usage is TRBV7-3 and J usage is TRBJ2-1, with TRBD1 matching 11 bases. Germline CDR1 reads SGHTA; CDR2 reads FQGTGA. The CDR3 has 15 residues. V shed 6 bases, J shed 8 bases, and the junction held 9 bases outside the gene matches. The CDR3 region is CASSSGTGGMDEQFF. The CDR3, as DNA: TGTGCCAGCAGTTCGGGGACAGGGGGAATGGATGAGCAGTTCTTC.

The chain recombines TRBV21-1 with TRBJ2-7; the table's D call TRBD1 went unverified against the DNA. TRBV21-1 is shown as a pseudogene. This CDR3 spans 17 amino acids. CDR3 in amino acids: CASSKILDSPRSYEQYF. CDR3 coding DNA: TGTGCCAGCAGCAAAATCCTTGACAGTCCTCGCTCCTACGAGCAGTACTTC.

The chain employs TRBV15 and TRBJ1-5; weak D call: TRBD1 (5 bases). Germline CDR1 reads LNHNV; CDR2 reads YYDKDF (reference sequence). CDR3 length equals 15 residues. Trimming shortened V by 5 bases and J by 2 bases, and 13 bases separated the two germline ends. CDR3 residues: CATSPRGVGNQPQHF. The CDR3 DNA reads TGTGCCACCAGCCCCCGGGGGGTTGGCAATCAGCCCCAGCATTTT.

The chain has TRBV2 and TRBJ2-2; 9 bases are a match to TRBD2. The trim removed 7 bases at V and 3 bases at J, leaving 9 bases unmatched. The CDR3 extends over 16 amino acids. Germline V gene data show CDR1 as SNHLY and CDR2 as FYNNEI. CDR3 DNA sequence: TGTGCCAGCATAGCGTTGGCGGGGGGGTACACCGGGGAGCTGTTTTTT. Translated, it gives CASIALAGGYTGELFF.

The chain recombines TRBV28 with TRBJ1-4; TRBD1 agrees at 8 bases. Trimming cost V 5 bases and J 8 bases; bases outside gene matches: 13. Per germline, CDR1 MDHEN and CDR2 SYDVKM. The CDR3 loop spans 16 amino acids. The CDR3 nucleotides are TGTGCCAGCAGTCCATGGACCGGGACAGGCGGGGAAAAACTGTTTTTT. Translated, it gives CASSPWTGTGGEKLFF.

The chain recombines TRBV6-6 with TRBJ2-7; TRBD1 is a possible D gene (6 bases). This CDR3 contains 12 residues. Germline V CDR1 and CDR2: MNHNY, SVGAGI (reference sequence). Between the trimmed V and J ends, which lost 6 bases and 3 bases, there was a span of 9 bases. CDR3 bases: TGTGCCAGCAGCCGGACAGTCTACGAGCAGTACTTC. Its translation: CASSRTVYEQYF.

The table lists this clone with a count of one. The chain is built from TRBV6-5 and TRBJ1-1; 7 bases map to TRBD1. Germline V gene data show CDR1 as MNHEY and CDR2 as SVGAGI. V lost 1 base and J lost 5; bases outside the gene matches: 7. This CDR3 is 15 amino acids long. The CDR3 sequence: CASSYYQQGQTEAFF. As DNA, the CDR3 is TGTGCCAGCAGTTACTACCAACAGGGGCAGACTGAAGCTTTCTTT.